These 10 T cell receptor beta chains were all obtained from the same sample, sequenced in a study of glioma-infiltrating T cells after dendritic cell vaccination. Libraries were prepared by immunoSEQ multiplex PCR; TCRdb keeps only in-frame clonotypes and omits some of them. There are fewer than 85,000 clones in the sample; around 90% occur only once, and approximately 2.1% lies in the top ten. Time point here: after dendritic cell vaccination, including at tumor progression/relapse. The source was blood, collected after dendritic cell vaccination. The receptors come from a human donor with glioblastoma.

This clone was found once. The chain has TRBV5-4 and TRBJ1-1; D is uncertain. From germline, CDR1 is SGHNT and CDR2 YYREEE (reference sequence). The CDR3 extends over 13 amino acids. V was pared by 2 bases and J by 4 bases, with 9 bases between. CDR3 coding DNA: TGTGCCAGCAGCTTTGCACCCAGCACTGAAGCTTTCTTT. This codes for CASSFAPSTEAFF.

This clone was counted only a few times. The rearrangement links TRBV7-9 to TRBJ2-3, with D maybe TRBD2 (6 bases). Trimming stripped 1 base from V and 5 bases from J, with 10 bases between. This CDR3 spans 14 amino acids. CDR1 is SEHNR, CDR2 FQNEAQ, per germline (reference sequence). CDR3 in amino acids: CASSLVIGGDTQYF. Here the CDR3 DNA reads TGTGCCAGCAGCTTAGTTATCGGGGGAGATACGCAGTATTTT.

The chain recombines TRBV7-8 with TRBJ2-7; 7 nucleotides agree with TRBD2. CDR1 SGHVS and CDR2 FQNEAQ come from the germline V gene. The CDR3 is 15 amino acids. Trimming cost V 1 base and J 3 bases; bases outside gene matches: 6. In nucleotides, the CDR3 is TGTGCCAGCAGCTTAGATGGGGGGACTAACTACGAGCAGTACTTC. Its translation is CASSLDGGTNYEQYF.

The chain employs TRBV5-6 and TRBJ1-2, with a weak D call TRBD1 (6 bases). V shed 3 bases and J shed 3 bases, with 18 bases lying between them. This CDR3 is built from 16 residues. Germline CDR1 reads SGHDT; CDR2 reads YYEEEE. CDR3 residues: CASSSRDTYWDYGYTF. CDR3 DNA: TGTGCCAGCAGCTCCCGGGACACGTACTGGGACTATGGCTACACCTTC.

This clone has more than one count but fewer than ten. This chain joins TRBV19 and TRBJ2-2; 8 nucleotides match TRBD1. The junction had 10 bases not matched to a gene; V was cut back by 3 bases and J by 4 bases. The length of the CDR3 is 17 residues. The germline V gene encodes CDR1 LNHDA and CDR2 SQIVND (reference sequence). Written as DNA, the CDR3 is TGTGCCAGTAGTATGCTCTCCGGACAGGGTACCACCGGGGAGCTGTTTTTT. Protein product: CASSMLSGQGTTGELFF.

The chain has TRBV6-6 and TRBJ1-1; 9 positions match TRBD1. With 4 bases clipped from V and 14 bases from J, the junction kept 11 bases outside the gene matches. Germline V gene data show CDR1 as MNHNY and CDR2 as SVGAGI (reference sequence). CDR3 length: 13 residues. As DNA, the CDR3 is TGTGCCAGCAGTTGGACAGGGGACGGAGAAAGCTTCTTT. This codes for CASSWTGDGESFF.

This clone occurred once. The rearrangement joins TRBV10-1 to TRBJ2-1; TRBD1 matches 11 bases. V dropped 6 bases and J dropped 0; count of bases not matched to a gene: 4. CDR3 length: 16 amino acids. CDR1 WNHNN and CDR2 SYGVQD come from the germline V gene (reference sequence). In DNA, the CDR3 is TGCGCCAGCAGCGCCGGGACAGGGGGCTCCTACAATGAGCAGTTCTTC. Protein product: CASSAGTGGSYNEQFF.

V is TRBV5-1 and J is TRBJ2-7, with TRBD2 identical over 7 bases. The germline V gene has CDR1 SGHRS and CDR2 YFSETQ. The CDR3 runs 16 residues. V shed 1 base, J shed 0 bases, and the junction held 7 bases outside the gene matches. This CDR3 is CASSLFLGGSSYEQYF. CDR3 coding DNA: TGCGCCAGCAGCTTGTTTTTGGGGGGGTCCTCCTACGAGCAGTACTTC.

This CDR3 reads CASSEISGTDTQYF. The CDR3 DNA reads as TGTGCCAGCAGTGAAATTTCAGGGACAGATACGCAGTATTTT. The V and J genes are TRBV6-1 and TRBJ2-3; tentative D call: TRBD1 (5 bases). In germline, CDR1 is MNHNS, CDR2 SASEGT. The CDR3 is made up of 14 amino acids. V gave up 2 bases and J gave up 3 bases, with 9 bases separating them.

The CDR3 nucleotides read TGTGCCAGCTCACCCCGCCCGGGAGAGACCCAGTACTTC. Amino acid sequence: CASSPRPGETQYF. The rearrangement uses TRBV18 and TRBJ2-5; D unresolved. Trimming took off 3 bases at V and 4 bases at J, with 9 bases between the two ends. The CDR3 contains 13 residues. The germline V gene encodes CDR1 KGHSH and CDR2 LQKENI.